This T cell receptor beta chain is from a study of long-term antiretroviral therapy in people with HIV (dated 2022 in TCRdb). Study-level background: Collection of the earliest samples took place about a decade ahead of the 2015 WHO recommendation for immediate ART, at a time when ART was typically delayed until CD4 counts fell. Whether ART initiation and durable HIV suppression were associated with changes in peripheral blood TRB repertoire composition and diversity was tested in a retrospective serial study. A total of 192 cryopreserved PBMC samples came from approximately 30 adults with confirmed HIV infection and were collected serially over a mean of roughly six years (range 1-12). Of the 30 or so participants with HIV, ten to eleven were female. No cross-contamination during QIAcube processing was shown when test extractions of a monoclonal T-cell line were performed alongside about 30 polyclonal samples. Study-level results and caveats: Since PBMC availability was limited, sequencing covered only the TCR beta chain, with no alpha chain pairing. The samples span the years 2004 to 2017, and the ART regimens used may be less effective than current regimens. The repertoire was dominated across all time points by expanded TRB clones identified before ART initiation, although this dominance was seen to fluctuate and to decrease in many PLHIV after ART. Narrower CDR3 length ranges were observed in HIV repertoires than in controls, and an antigen-experienced repertoire with only a slight naive shift after ART was suggested by the network structure. Because pre-ART samples had limited cell numbers, profiling was done on unsorted PBMC rather than on sorted CD4+ and CD8+ T cells. ART initiation was associated with a significant increase in TRB diversity, but diversity stayed significantly below transplant donor controls even after long-term ART. Inferences about post-ART repertoire changes were limited because no data were available on ART adherence, viral resistance or therapy changes.

Taken from cysteine to phenylalanine, the CDR3 has 11 residues. The entry retains the CDR3 DNA only, 33 bases that are in frame from base 1. Trimming takes 2 bases from V and 9 bases from J, and the germline ends sit 7 bases apart. The germline V gene (reference sequence) yields SEHNR for CDR1 and FQNEAQ for CDR2. Inclusion was restricted to participants for whom at least one PBMC sample before ART initiation and at least two post-ART samples were available. Every participant with HIV received treatment in the United States of America. Before DNA extraction, cryopreserved samples of about 0.95-11 million PBMC were thawed and then washed. At the time of the earliest PBMC sample for each participant with HIV, ages ranged from roughly 20 to 60 years. PBMC samples were contributed by each participant from 1-4 timepoints before ART initiation and 2-8 timepoints after ART initiation, with a median of 7 samples. For every participant, serial HIV viral load, CD4+ T-cell count, ART history and demographic data were obtained. A Qiagen kit on a QIAcube was used to extract genomic DNA from unsorted PBMC, with samples processed in batches of 12.

The immunoSEQ hsTCRB v3.0 assay was used at survey level resolution for TRB variable region sequencing. The targeted TRB sequencing depth was about 40,000-55,000 T-cell genomes per sample. TRB libraries were pooled and sequenced on an Illumina MiSeq using a v3 150-cycle kit. As for the authors' bioinformatics: Analysis of repertoires was carried out in R inside a reproducible Nextflow workflow spanning QC, data transformation and analysis. LymphoSeq2, an R package for exploring AIRR-Seq data, was used to implement the custom analyses. A handful of samples that yielded fewer than 5000 total TRB sequences were excluded, so that approximately 200 HIV repertoires were analyzed. Among the roughly 190 retained HIV repertoires, 55 to 65 were collected before ART initiation and 129 after ART initiation. Repertoires were downsampled to 5000 TRB nucleotide sequences, and summary statistics were averaged over 100 downsampling iterations. TRB sequences were retained for analysis only if CDR3 regions of at least seven amino acids were present. Two measures captured diversity: a Shannon entropy-derived clonality score and the Gini coefficient. In the repertoire networks, any two of the top 5000 CDR3 amino acid sequences were connected whenever the two sequences differed by an edit distance of one. For TRB CDR3 amino acid sequences, GLIPH2 was used to predict antigen specificity groups and MHC restriction. To flag known CMV, EBV, HIV or tissue antigen associations, CDR3 amino acid sequences were matched against VDJdb and McPAS-TCR. Pre-ART, post-ART and control groups were compared with Wilcoxon signed-rank tests and Holm-Bonferroni correction. This immuneACCESS table, as held by TCRdb, lists in-frame sequences with V and J called but not all clones. Of the missing ones, under half trace to an unresolved V gene in checked studies; the others have no known cause. Clonal size and the V and J genes are those of that table, whereas D and trimming came from the DNA. Recorded for this sample are 15,000 to 20,000 clones; approximately 90% of them occurred a single time. The top ten hold approximately 12% of the sample.

With regard to this clone: The antigen this receptor binds is unknown. The input lacks base qualities; no much larger clone sits a single base away.

The TCR was taken from a middle-aged man with HIV. Sequencing was performed on unsorted PBMCs, taken 6.9 years after starting antiretroviral therapy. This receptor chain uses TRBV7-9 and TRBJ1-2; the D gene remains uncertain. CDR3 loop: CASSLWGSYTF. The nucleotide sequence is given as TGTGCCAGCAGCTTATGGGGTAGCTACACCTTC.